This T cell receptor beta chain was captured in a study of shared clonotypes between healthy human individuals. The length of the CDR3 is 17 residues. Germline V gives CDR1 SGHTS, CDR2 YDEGEE. V was clipped by 4 bases and J by 0 bases, with 17 bases between them. Clones were read by immunoSEQ multiplex PCR, and TCRdb kept only the in-frame ones, dropping some. The sample yields more than 550,000 clones, 55% to 75% seen once. Specimen: memory CD4+ T cells sorted from blood. Subset defined: CD45RA-negative fraction. The J gene is TRBJ1-5, the V gene TRBV5-8; tentative D call: TRBD1 (6 bases). This receptor was identified in a woman in her twenties or thirties in good health. The CDR3 coding sequence is TGTGCCAGCAGCCAAGGCCGGGACACCTATAGCAATCAGCCCCAGCATTTT. It codes for CASSQGRDTYSNQPQHF.